This TCR beta chain appears in the sequencing data of a study of radiotherapy plus CTLA-4 blockade in lung cancer. The assay was immunoSEQ multiplex PCR, and TCRdb's table has in-frame clones only and misses some. The sample has fewer than 40,000 clones; 79% are singletons. The J segment lost 0 bases and the V segment lost 6 bases, leaving 2 bases of the junction unmatched. The CDR3 length is 13 residues. Germline V gene lookup returns CDR1 SGHRS and CDR2 YFSETQ. This clone was recorded only once. The chain employs TRBV5-1 and TRBJ2-7; 8 bases agree with TRBD1. This TCR derives from a human donor with non-small cell lung cancer that progressed on radiotherapy plus ipilimumab. The source material was peripheral blood, sampled from a patient treated with radiotherapy plus ipilimumab. CDR3 in amino acids: CASTQGASYEQYF. The DNA of the CDR3 is TGCGCCAGCACCCAGGGGGCCTCCTACGAGCAGTACTTC.